Following are 15 T cell receptor beta chains from one sample sequenced in a study of T-cell memory formation after mild COVID-19. TCRdb analysed the 5' RACE reads with MiXCR anew, one entry per CDR3 protein. The profile shows 140,000 or so distinct CDR3 sequences, 6% to 6.5% of them singletons. Sequenced material: PBMCs or a T cell subset sorted from them (not recorded which). The origin of the receptors is an adult woman who had mild COVID-19 (a few samples of this study predate the infection). Cell type and time point are not known.

CDR3 amino acids: CASSVQGYNEQFF. CDR3 coding DNA: TGTGCCAGCTCAGTCCAGGGGTACAATGAGCAGTTCTTC. This chain links TRBV18 with TRBJ2-1; D is possibly TRBD1 (6 bases). The CDR3 covers 13 residues. Trimming cost V 5 bases and J 4 bases, with 9 bases left between them. Germline V lookup: CDR1 KGHSH, CDR2 LQKENI.

The genes are TRBV11-2 and TRBJ2-7; D may be TRBD2 (5 bases). The germline CDR1 and CDR2 sequences are SGHAT and FQNNGV. Trimming took off 2 bases at V and 0 bases at J, with 8 bases between the two ends. This CDR3 is 14 amino acids long. The chain's CDR3 is CASSLRRISYEQYF. The CDR3 bases are TGTGCCAGCAGCTTAAGGAGGATCTCCTACGAGCAGTACTTC.

This clonotype was seen ten or more times. The rearrangement links TRBV29-1 to TRBJ1-2; D gene unclear. The CDR3 runs 12 residues. CDR1 and CDR2 (germline): SQVTM, ANQGSEA. The ends were cut back, 6 bases at V and 8 bases at J, with 16 bases in the middle. CDR3 region: CSVATQVYGYTF. CDR3 nucleotide sequence: TGCAGCGTAGCCACCCAGGTTTACGGCTACACCTTC.

This clonotype was observed a handful of times. The J gene is TRBJ2-2, the V gene TRBV27, with a tentative D call TRBD1 (6 bases). Germline V lookup: CDR1 MNHEY, CDR2 SMNVEV (reference sequence). This CDR3 is built from 15 residues. The ends were cut back, 5 bases at V and 0 bases at J, with 10 bases in the middle. The CDR3 sequence: CASSLDSPNTGELFF. CDR3 coding DNA: TGTGCCAGCAGTCTGGACAGTCCGAACACCGGGGAGCTGTTTTTT.

This clonotype has a handful of counts. An end of the junction differs from the germline gene, which may be a read error. J is TRBJ2-1 and V is TRBV7-6; the match to TRBD2 covers 12 bases. The CDR3 runs to 15 residues. In germline, CDR1 is SGHVS, CDR2 FNYEAQ. The DNA of the CDR3 is TGTGCCAGCAGCCTAGCGGGGGGGCCCGTAAATGAGCAGTTCTTC. Amino acids: CASSLAGGPVNEQFF.

This clonotype was detected many times. The V and J genes are TRBV10-2 and TRBJ1-1; D remains unclear. This CDR3 has 14 residues. V lost 3 bases to trimming and J lost 1 base, with 9 bases between them. Germline V gives CDR1 WSHSY, CDR2 SAAADI. The CDR3 coding sequence is TGCGCCAGCAGTGAAAGGGAGGAGAACACTGAAGCTTTCTTT. Translated: CASSEREENTEAFF.

The sample holds a few counts of this clonotype. This chain links TRBV18 with TRBJ1-5; D is perhaps TRBD1 (5 bases). Germline V CDR1 and CDR2: KGHSH, LQKENI. The CDR3 consists of 15 residues. The ends were cut back, 0 bases at V and 2 bases at J, with 8 bases in the middle. DNA for the CDR3: TGTGCCAGCTCACCACCCCAGGGAGGCAATCAGCCCCAGCATTTT. Protein sequence: CASSPPQGGNQPQHF.

This clonotype has only a few counts. This chain links TRBV27 with TRBJ1-1, with a weak D call TRBD1 (5 bases). Trimming pared 2 bases from V and 0 bases from J, leaving 10 bases between. CDR3 size: 15 residues. The germline V gene has CDR1 MNHEY and CDR2 SMNVEV (reference sequence). CDR3 sequence reads: CASSLGTVMNTEAFF. The CDR3 bases are TGTGCCAGCAGTTTAGGGACGGTAATGAACACTGAAGCTTTCTTT.

In its sample, this clonotype was seen many times. This chain connects TRBV12-3 or TRBV12-4 to TRBJ1-6; 7 nucleotides line up with TRBD1. The junction had 10 bases not matched to a gene; V was cut back by 5 bases and J by 9 bases. There are 15 residues in the CDR3. CDR3 sequence: CASSLRGAPGSPLHF. The CDR3 coding sequence is TGTGCCAGCAGTCTCAGGGGGGCCCCGGGTTCACCCCTCCACTTT.

The rearrangement links TRBV25-1 to TRBJ2-3; the D gene is possibly TRBD2 (6 bases). CDR1 is MGHDK, CDR2 SYGVNS, per germline. Trimming took 7 bases from V and 0 from J, leaving 11 bases between them. This CDR3 has 14 residues. The CDR3 reads CASTGGTSTDTQYF. In DNA form, the CDR3 reads TGTGCCAGCACCGGCGGGACTAGCACAGATACGCAGTATTTT.

A few counts support this clonotype. The V gene is TRBV6-6, the J gene TRBJ2-2; D uncertain. Deletions cut 2 bases from V and 1 base from J, with 8 bases between. Germline V gene lookup returns CDR1 MNHNY and CDR2 SVGAGI (reference sequence). This CDR3 is 15 amino acids long. The CDR3 spells CASSYDGQNTGELFF. The CDR3 coding sequence is TGTGCCAGCAGTTACGACGGGCAGAACACCGGGGAGCTGTTTTTT.

This clonotype was seen only a few times. This chain connects TRBV3-1 to TRBJ2-1; TRBD2 agrees at 10 bases. Losses at the gene ends were 2 bases for V and 4 bases for J; bases not matched to a gene: 11. Germline CDR1 is LGHDT and CDR2 is YNNKEL (reference sequence). The CDR3 has 18 amino acids. DNA for the CDR3: TGTGCCAGCAGCCAATTTGACCTAGCGGGAGTTTTATACAATGAGCAGTTCTTC. It specifies CASSQFDLAGVLYNEQFF.

Many counts were recorded for this clonotype. The V and J genes are TRBV12-3 or TRBV12-4 and TRBJ1-2; D perhaps matches TRBD1 (5 bases). V lost 3 bases to trimming and J lost 6 bases, with 8 bases between them. The CDR3 sequence is 12 residues long. CDR3 loop: CASSFQGNGYTF. CDR3 nucleotide sequence: TGTGCCAGCAGTTTTCAGGGAAATGGCTACACCTTC.

This clonotype was observed a few times. This CDR3 reads CASSQGSFRLTQYF. DNA for the CDR3: TGTGCCAGCAGCCAAGGATCATTTAGGTTAACGCAGTATTTT. This rearrangement joins TRBV4-2 to TRBJ2-3; D gene unclear. Trimming shortened V by 1 base and J by 9 bases, and 14 bases separated the two germline ends. In germline, CDR1 is LGHNA, CDR2 YNFKEQ. This CDR3 has 14 amino acids.

This chain connects TRBV2 to TRBJ2-2; D perhaps matches TRBD1 (6 bases). The CDR3 length is 16 residues. CDR1 and CDR2 (germline): SNHLY, FYNNEI. V gave up 7 bases and J gave up 2 bases, with 17 bases separating them. The CDR3: CASILEWTANTGELFF. CDR3 nucleotide sequence: TGTGCCAGCATCCTCGAATGGACAGCTAACACCGGGGAGCTGTTTTTT.